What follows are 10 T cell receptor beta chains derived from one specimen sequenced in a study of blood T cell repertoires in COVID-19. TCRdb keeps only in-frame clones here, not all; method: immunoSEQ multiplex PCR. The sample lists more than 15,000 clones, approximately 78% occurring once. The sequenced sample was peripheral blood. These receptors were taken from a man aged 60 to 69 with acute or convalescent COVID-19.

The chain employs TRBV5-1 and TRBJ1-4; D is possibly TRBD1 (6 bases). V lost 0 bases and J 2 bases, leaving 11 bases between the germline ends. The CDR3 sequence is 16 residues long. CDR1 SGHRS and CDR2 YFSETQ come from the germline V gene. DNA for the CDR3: TGCGCCAGCAGCTTGGGGCAGGGGTTGACTAATGAAAAACTGTTTTTT. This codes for CASSLGQGLTNEKLFF.

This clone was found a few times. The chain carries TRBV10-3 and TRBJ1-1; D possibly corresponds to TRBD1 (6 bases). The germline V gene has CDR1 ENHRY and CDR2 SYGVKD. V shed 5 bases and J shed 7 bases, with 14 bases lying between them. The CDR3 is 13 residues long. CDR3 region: CAISTGTWSEAFF. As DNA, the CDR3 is TGTGCCATCAGTACAGGGACCTGGAGTGAAGCTTTCTTT.

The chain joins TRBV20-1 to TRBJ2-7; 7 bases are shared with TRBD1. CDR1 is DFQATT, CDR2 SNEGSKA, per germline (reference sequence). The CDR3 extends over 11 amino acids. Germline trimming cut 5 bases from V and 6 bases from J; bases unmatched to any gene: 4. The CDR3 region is CSAARDSEQYF. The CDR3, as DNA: TGCAGTGCTGCCCGGGACAGCGAGCAGTACTTC.

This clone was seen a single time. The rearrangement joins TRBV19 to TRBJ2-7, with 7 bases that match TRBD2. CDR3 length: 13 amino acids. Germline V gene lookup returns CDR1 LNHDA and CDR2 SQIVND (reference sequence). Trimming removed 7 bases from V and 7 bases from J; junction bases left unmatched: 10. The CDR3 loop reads CASKEAGRGEQYF. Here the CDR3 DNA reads TGTGCCAGTAAAGAGGCGGGGAGGGGAGAGCAGTACTTC.

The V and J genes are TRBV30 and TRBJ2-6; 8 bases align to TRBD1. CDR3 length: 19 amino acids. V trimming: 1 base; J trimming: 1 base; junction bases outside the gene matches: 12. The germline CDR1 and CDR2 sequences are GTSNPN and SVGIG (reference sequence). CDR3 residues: CAWSGFTGTGESGANVLTF. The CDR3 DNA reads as TGTGCCTGGAGTGGTTTCACCGGGACAGGCGAGTCTGGGGCCAACGTCCTGACTTTC. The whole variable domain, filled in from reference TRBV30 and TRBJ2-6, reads SQTIHQWPATLVQPVGSPLSLECTVEGTSNPNLYWYRQAAGRGLQLLFYSVGIGQISSEVPQNLSASRPQDRQFILSSKKLLLSDSGFYLCAWSGFTGTGESGANVLTFGAGSRLTVL.

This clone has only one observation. Written as DNA, the CDR3 is TGTGCCATCAGTCCCCCATCTGGAAACACCATATATTTT. Protein product: CAISPPSGNTIYF. The chain joins TRBV10-3 to TRBJ1-3; D remains ambiguous. V dropped 5 bases and J dropped 1 base, with 6 bases sitting between them. From germline, CDR1 is ENHRY and CDR2 SYGVKD. The CDR3 consists of 13 residues.

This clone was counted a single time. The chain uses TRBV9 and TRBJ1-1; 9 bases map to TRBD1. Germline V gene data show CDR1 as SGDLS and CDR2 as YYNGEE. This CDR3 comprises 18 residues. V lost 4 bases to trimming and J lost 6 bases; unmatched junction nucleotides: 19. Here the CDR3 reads CASSPTFYSGQGGSEAFF. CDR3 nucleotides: TGTGCCAGCAGCCCCACCTTTTATTCGGGACAGGGTGGCTCTGAAGCTTTCTTT.

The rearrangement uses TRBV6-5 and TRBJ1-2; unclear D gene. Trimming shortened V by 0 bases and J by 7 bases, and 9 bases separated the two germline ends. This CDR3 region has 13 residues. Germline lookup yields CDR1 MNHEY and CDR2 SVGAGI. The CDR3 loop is CASSYSSVGGYTF. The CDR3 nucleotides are TGTGCCAGCAGTTACTCGAGTGTCGGTGGCTACACCTTC.

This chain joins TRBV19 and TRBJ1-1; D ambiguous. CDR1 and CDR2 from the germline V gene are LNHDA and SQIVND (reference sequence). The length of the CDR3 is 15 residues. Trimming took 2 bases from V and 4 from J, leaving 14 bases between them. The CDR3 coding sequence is TGTGCCAGTAGTATAATAGGGAGAGAAGGCACTGAAGCTTTCTTT. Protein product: CASSIIGREGTEAFF.

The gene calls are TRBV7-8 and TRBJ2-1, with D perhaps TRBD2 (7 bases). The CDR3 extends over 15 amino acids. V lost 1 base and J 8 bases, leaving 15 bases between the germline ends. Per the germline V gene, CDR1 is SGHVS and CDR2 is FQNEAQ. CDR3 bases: TGTGCCAGCAGCTTAGGAGGGGGGGGAATCGATGAGCAGTTCTTC. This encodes CASSLGGGGIDEQFF.